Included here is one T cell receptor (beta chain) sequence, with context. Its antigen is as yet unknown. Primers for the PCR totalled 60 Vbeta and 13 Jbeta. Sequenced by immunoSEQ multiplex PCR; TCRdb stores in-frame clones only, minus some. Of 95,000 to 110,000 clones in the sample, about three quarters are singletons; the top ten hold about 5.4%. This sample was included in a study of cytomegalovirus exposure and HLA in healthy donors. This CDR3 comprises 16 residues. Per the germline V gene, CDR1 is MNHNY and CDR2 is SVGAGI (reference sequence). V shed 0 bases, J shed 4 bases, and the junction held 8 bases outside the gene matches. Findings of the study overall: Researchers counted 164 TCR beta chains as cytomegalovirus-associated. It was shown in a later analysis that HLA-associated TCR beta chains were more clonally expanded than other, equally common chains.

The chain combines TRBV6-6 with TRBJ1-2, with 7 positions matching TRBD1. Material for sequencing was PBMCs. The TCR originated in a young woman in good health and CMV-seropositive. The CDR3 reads CASSYSMRQGSYGYTF. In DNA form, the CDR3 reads TGTGCCAGCAGTTACTCGATGAGACAGGGCAGCTATGGCTACACCTTC.